Sequencing of this T cell receptor beta chain was carried out in a study of shared clonotypes between healthy human individuals. The study's findings and limits: Compared with clonotypes that all four donors shared, non-shared clonotypes had lower generation probabilities.

Using immunoSEQ multiplex PCR, the repertoire was profiled, and TCRdb retains in-frame clones only, with some absent. This table has about 1,900,000 clones, about 95% appearing once. The CDR3 covers 13 residues. The germline CDR1 and CDR2 sequences are SEHNR and FQNEAQ (reference sequence). The V and J ends lost 5 bases and 4 bases respectively, with 12 bases between them. Turning to this clone: What it recognizes is unknown. In the same sample, other DNA sequences code for this CDR3.

CD45RO-negative, CCR7-selected cells formed the naive CD8 fraction, which excluded terminally differentiated effector memory CD45RA+ cells. Donors comprised only Caucasian adults living in Nashville, Tennessee. This sequence was found in a man younger than 30 in good health. The specimen was naive CD8+ T cells sorted from blood. This chain uses TRBV7-9 with TRBJ2-7; D is unclear. CDR3 in DNA: TGTGCCAGCAGCCCCGCCCACAGTTACGAGCAGTACTTC. This codes for CASSPAHSYEQYF.